A single sample is the source of the 2 T cell receptor beta chains below, sequenced in a study of T cell repertoires in cytomegalovirus infection. TCRdb ran MiXCR on the reads and lists one entry per CDR3 protein. This sample carries approximately 550,000 distinct CDR3 sequences, approximately 17% of them seen once, and the ten largest clones take roughly a quarter. The specimen was CD8+ T cells from PBMCs. Receptor source: a human donor in good health (CMV status not recorded). Some clones in this sample may be carry-over from other donors' samples.

This clonotype was recorded many times. The V gene is TRBV11-2, the J gene TRBJ1-3; weak D call: TRBD1 (5 bases). The V end was cut by 7 bases, the J end by 0 bases, with 10 bases between. Germline CDR1 reads SGHAT; CDR2 reads FQNNGV. The CDR3 consists of 14 residues. CDR3: CASTLGTSGNTIYF. The CDR3 nucleotides are TGTGCCAGCACCTTGGGGACCTCTGGAAACACCATATATTTT.

This chain joins TRBV7-3 and TRBJ1-1; the match to TRBD1 covers 7 bases. J gave up 2 bases and V 3 bases, and 6 bases lay outside the gene matches. CDR3 length: 15 amino acids. Germline V CDR1 and CDR2: SGHTA, FQGTGA. This CDR3 reads CASSLAGGSNTEAFF. The CDR3 DNA is TGTGCCAGCAGCTTGGCAGGGGGTTCAAACACTGAAGCTTTCTTT.